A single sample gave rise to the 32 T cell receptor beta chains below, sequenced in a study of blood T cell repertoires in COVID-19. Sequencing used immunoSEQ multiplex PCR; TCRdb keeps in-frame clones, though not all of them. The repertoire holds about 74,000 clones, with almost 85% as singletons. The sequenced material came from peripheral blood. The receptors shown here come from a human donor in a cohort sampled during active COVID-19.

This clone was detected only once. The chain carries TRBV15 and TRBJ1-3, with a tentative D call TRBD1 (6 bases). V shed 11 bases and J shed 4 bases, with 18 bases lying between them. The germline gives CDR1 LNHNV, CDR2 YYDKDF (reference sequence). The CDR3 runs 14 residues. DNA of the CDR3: TGTGCCGCACAACCGGGACATTCCGGAAACACCATATATTTT. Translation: CAAQPGHSGNTIYF.

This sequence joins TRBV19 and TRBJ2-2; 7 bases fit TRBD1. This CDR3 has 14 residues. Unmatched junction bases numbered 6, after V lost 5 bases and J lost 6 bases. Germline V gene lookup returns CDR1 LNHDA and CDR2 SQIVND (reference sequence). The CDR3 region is CASSPQGGAGELFF. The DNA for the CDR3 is TGTGCCAGTAGTCCCCAAGGGGGCGCCGGGGAGCTGTTTTTT. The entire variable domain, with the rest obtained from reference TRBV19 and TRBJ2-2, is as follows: DGGITQSPKYLFRKEGQNVTLSCEQNLNHDAMYWYRQDPGQGLRLIYYSQIVNDFQKGDIAEGYSVSREKKESFPLTVTSAQKNPTAFYLCASSPQGGAGELFFGEGSRLTVL.

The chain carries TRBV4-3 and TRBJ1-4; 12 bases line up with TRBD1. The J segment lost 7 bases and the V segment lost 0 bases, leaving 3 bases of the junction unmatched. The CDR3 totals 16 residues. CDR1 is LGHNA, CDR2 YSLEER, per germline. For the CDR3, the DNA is TGCGCCAGCAGCCAAGATGCGGGACAGGGGGCTGAAAAACTGTTTTTT. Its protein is CASSQDAGQGAEKLFF.

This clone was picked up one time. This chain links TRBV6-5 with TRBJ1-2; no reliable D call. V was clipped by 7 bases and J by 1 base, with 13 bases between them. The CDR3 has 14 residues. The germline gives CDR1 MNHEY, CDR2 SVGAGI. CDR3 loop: CASIAARFNYGYTF. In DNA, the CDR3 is TGTGCCAGCATCGCGGCGCGTTTTAACTATGGCTACACCTTC.

The CDR3 nucleotides read TGTGCCAGCAGCTTGGACAGGTGGGCCACAGATACGCAGTATTTT. Residues: CASSLDRWATDTQYF. The chain joins TRBV5-4 to TRBJ2-3; weak D call: TRBD1 (5 bases). V was shortened by 0 bases and J by 2 bases, with 10 bases between the two germline ends. Germline V CDR1 and CDR2: SGHNT, YYREEE (reference sequence). The CDR3 has 15 amino acids. Full variable domain (missing parts from reference TRBV5-4 and TRBJ2-3): ETGVTQSPTHLIKTRGQQVTLRCSSQSGHNTVSWYQQALGQGPQFIFQYYREEENGRGNFPPRFSGLQFPNYSSELNVNALELDDSALYLCASSLDRWATDTQYFGPGTRLTVL.

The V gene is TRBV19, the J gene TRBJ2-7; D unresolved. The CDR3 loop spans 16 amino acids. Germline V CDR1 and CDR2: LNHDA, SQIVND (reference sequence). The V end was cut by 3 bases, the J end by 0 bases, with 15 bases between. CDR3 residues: CASSMRRSASSYEQYF. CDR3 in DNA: TGTGCCAGTAGTATGAGAAGGAGTGCCAGCTCCTACGAGCAGTACTTC.

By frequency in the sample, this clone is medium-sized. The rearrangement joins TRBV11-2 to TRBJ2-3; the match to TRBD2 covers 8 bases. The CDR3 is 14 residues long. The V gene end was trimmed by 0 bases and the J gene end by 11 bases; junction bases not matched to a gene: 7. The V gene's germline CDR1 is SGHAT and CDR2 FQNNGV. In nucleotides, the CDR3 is TGTGCCAGCAGCTTAGATCTAAGCGGGGGCCTGCAGTATTTT. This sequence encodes CASSLDLSGGLQYF.

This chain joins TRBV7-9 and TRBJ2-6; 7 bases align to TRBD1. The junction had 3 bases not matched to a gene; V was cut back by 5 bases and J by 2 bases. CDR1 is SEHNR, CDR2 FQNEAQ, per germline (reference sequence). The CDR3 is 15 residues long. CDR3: CASSLTGAGANVLTF. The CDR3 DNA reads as TGTGCCAGCAGCCTAACAGGGGCTGGGGCCAACGTCCTGACTTTC.

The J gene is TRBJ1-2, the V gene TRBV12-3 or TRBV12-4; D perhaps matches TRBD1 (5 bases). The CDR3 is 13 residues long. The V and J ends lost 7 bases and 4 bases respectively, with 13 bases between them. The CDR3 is CASTLGGAYGYTF. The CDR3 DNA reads TGTGCCAGCACCTTGGGTGGGGCCTATGGCTACACCTTC.

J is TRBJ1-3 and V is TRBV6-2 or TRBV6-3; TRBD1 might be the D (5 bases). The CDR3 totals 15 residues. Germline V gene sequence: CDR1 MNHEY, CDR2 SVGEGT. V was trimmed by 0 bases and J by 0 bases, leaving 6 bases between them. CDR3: CASSYSGGSGNTIYF. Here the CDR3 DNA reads TGTGCCAGCAGTTACTCGGGGGGCTCTGGAAACACCATATATTTT.

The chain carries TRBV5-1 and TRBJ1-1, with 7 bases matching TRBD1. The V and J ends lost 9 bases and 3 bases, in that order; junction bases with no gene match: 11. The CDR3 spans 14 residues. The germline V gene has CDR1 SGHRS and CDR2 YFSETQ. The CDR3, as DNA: TGCGCCACCAGGACCGGGACAGCACACACTGAAGCTTTCTTT. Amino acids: CATRTGTAHTEAFF.

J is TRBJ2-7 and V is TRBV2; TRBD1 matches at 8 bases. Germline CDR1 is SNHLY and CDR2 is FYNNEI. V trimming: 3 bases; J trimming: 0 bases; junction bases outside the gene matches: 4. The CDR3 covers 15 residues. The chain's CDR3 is CASSEFGTGSYEQYF. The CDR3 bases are TGTGCCAGCAGTGAGTTCGGGACAGGCTCCTACGAGCAGTACTTC.

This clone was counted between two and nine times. CDR3 region: CARIGQGRNQPQHF. In DNA, the CDR3 is TGTGCCAGGATAGGACAGGGCCGAAATCAGCCCCAGCATTTT. The chain is built from TRBV2 and TRBJ1-5, with 8 bases aligning to TRBD1. V lost 9 bases to trimming and J lost 4 bases; unmatched junction nucleotides: 8. This CDR3 region has 14 residues. Germline CDR1 reads SNHLY; CDR2 reads FYNNEI.

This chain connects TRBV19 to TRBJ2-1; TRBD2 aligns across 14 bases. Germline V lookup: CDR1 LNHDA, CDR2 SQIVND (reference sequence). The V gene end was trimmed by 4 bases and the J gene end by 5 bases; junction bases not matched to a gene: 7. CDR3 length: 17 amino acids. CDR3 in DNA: TGTGCCAGTAGTAGCGGACTAGCGGGGGGCCGAAACAATGAGCAGTTCTTC. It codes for CASSSGLAGGRNNEQFF.

This chain's CDR3 is CAIPTGWGGNTEAFF. CDR3 sequence (DNA): TGTGCCATTCCGACAGGGTGGGGAGGGAACACTGAAGCTTTCTTT. The chain combines TRBV2 with TRBJ1-1; 7 bases line up with TRBD1. This CDR3 region has 15 residues. The V and J ends lost 10 bases and 1 base, in that order; junction bases with no gene match: 12. Germline V gene data show CDR1 as SNHLY and CDR2 as FYNNEI.

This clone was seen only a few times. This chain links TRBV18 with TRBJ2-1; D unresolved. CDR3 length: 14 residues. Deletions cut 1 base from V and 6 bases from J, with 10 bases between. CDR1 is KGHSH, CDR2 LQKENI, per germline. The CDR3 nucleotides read TGTGCCAGCTCACCACTGGTATCAGGCAATGAGCAGTTCTTC. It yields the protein CASSPLVSGNEQFF.

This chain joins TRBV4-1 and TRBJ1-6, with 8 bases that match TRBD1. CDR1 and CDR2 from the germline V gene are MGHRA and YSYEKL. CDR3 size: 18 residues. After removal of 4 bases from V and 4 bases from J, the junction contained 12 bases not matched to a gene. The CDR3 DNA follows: TGCGCCAGCAGCCCAAGTGGTGGACAGGGAGGTTATAATTCACCCCTCCACTTT. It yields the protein CASSPSGGQGGYNSPLHF.

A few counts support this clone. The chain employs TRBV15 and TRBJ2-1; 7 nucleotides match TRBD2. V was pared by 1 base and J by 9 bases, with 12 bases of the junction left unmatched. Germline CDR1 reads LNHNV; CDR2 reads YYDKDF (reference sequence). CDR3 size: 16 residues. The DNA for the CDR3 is TGTGCCACCAGCAGAGCTGTAGCGGGCCGGCGTTCTGAGCAGTTCTTC. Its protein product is CATSRAVAGRRSEQFF.

The CDR3 DNA reads TGTGCCAGTAGTAGGGGGACAGATCACTCTGGGGCCAACGTCCTGACTTTC. Translating gives CASSRGTDHSGANVLTF. V usage is TRBV19 and J usage is TRBJ2-6; 7 bases are shared with TRBD1. V was clipped by 4 bases and J by 0 bases; unmatched bases: 6. In germline, CDR1 is LNHDA, CDR2 SQIVND (reference sequence). The length of the CDR3 is 17 residues.

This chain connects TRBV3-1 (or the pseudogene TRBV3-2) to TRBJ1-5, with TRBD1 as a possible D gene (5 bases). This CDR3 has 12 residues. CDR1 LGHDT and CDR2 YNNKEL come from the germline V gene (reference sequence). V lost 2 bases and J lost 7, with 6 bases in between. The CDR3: CASSQQGQPQHF. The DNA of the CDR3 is TGTGCCAGCAGCCAACAGGGCCAGCCCCAGCATTTT.

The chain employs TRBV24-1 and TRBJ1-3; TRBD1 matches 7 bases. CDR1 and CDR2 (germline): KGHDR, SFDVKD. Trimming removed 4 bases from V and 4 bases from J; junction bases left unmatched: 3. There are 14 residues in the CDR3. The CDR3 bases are TGTGCCACCAGTGACCCGGGACAGGGAAACACCATATATTTT. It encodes CATSDPGQGNTIYF.

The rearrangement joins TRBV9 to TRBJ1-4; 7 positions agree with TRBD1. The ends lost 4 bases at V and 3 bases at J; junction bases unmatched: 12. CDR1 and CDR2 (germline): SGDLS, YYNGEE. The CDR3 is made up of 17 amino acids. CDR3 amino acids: CASSPDPVDRANEKLFF. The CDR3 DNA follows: TGTGCCAGCAGCCCCGACCCGGTTGACAGGGCTAATGAAAAACTGTTTTTT.

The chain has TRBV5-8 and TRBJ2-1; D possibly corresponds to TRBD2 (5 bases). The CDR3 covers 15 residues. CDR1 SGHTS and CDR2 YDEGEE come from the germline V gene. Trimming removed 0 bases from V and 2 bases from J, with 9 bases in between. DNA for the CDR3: TGTGCCAGCAGCTTGGCCCCGGGGACCTACAATGAGCAGTTCTTC. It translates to CASSLAPGTYNEQFF. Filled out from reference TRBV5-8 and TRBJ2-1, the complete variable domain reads EAGVTQSPTHLIKTRGQQATLRCSPISGHTSVYWYQQALGLGLQFLLWYDEGEERNRGNFPPRFSGRQFPNYSSELNVNALELEDSALYLCASSLAPGTYNEQFFGPGTRLTVL.

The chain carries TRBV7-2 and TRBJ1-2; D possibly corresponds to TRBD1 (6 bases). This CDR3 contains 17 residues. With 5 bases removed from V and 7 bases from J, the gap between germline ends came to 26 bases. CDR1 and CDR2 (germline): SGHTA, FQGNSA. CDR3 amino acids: CASSTLVGGGLSTGYTF. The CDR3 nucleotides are TGTGCCAGCAGCACCTTAGTAGGGGGGGGACTTTCTACTGGCTACACCTTC.

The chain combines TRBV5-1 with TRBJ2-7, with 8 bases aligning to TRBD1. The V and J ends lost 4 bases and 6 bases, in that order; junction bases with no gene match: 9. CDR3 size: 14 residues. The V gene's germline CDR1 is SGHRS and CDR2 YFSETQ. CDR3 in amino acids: CASSAGTGIREQYF. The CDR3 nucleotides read TGCGCCAGCAGCGCTGGGACAGGAATCCGCGAGCAGTACTTC. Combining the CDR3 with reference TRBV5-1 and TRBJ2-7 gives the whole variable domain KAGVTQTPRYLIKTRGQQVTLSCSPISGHRSVSWYQQTPGQGLQFLFEYFSETQRNKGNFPGRFSGRQFSNSRSEMNVSTLELGDSALYLCASSAGTGIREQYFGPGTRLTVT.

The CDR3 loop is CASSVRQGESSEQYF. CDR3 in DNA: TGTGCCAGCAGCGTCCGGCAGGGGGAATCTAGTGAGCAGTACTTC. The chain carries TRBV9 and TRBJ2-7; 7 bases are a match to TRBD1. Per the germline V gene, CDR1 is SGDLS and CDR2 is YYNGEE. This CDR3 contains 15 residues. The V gene end was trimmed by 2 bases and the J gene end by 7 bases; junction bases not matched to a gene: 12.

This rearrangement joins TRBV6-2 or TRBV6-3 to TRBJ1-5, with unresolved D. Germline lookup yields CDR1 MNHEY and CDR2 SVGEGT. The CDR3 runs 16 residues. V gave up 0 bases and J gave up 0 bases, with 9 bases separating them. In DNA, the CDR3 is TGTGCCAGCAGTTACTCGATAGAGTCTAGCAATCAGCCCCAGCATTTT. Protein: CASSYSIESSNQPQHF.

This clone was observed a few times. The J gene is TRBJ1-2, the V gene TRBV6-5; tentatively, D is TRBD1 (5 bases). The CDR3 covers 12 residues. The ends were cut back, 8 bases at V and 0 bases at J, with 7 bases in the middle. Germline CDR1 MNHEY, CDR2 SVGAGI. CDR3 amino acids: CASQGSNYGYTF. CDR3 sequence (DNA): TGTGCCAGCCAGGGTTCTAACTATGGCTACACCTTC.

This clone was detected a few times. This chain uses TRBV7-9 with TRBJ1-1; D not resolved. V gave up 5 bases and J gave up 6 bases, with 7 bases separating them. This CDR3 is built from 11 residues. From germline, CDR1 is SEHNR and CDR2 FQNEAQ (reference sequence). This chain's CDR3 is CASSLSAEAFF. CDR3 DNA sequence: TGTGCCAGCAGCCTTAGCGCTGAAGCTTTCTTT.

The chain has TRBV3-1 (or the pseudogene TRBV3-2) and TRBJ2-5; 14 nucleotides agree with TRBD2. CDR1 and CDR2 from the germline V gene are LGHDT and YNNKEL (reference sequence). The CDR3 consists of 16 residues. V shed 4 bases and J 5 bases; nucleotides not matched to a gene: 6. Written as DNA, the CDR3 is TGTGCCAGCAGCCCGATGACTAGCGGGGGGGCGGAGACCCAGTACTTC. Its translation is CASSPMTSGGAETQYF.

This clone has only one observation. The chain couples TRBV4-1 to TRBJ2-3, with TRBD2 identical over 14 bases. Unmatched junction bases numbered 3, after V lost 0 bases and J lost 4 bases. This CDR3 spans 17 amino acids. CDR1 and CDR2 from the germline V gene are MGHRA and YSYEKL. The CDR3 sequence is CASSQDGTSGGADTQYF. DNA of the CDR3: TGCGCCAGCAGCCAAGATGGGACTAGCGGGGGTGCAGATACGCAGTATTTT.

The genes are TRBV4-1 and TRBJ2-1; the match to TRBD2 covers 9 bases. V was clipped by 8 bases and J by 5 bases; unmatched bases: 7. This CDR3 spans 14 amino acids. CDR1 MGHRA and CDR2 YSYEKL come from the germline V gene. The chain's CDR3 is CASGSGGPNNEQFF. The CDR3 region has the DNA TGCGCCAGCGGTAGCGGGGGACCGAACAATGAGCAGTTCTTC.